These 5 T cell receptor beta chains were sequenced from one sample in a study of cytomegalovirus exposure and HLA in healthy donors. With 60 Vbeta and 13 Jbeta primers, the PCR was carried out. Using immunoSEQ multiplex PCR, the repertoire was profiled, and TCRdb retains in-frame clones only, with some absent. This sample yields 55,000 or so clones, of which roughly four fifths are seen a single time; approximately 2.9% belongs to the top ten. Sequencing input: PBMCs. These receptors came from a man between 50 and 59 years old in good health and CMV-seronegative.

The chain recombines TRBV6-6 with TRBJ2-1, with a possible D match to TRBD2 (6 bases). The CDR3 has 12 residues. CDR1 MNHNY and CDR2 SVGAGI come from the germline V gene (reference sequence). Trimming took 6 bases from V and 7 from J, leaving 10 bases between them. The CDR3 protein is CASSFGTNEQFF. The CDR3 region has the DNA TGTGCCAGCAGCTTCGGGACTAATGAGCAGTTCTTC.

This clone has a handful of counts. The rearrangement joins TRBV9 to TRBJ2-3, with D unresolved. The CDR3 totals 15 residues. CDR1 is SGDLS and CDR2 is YYNGEE in the germline V gene. V gave up 0 bases and J gave up 5 bases, with 13 bases separating them. CDR3 coding DNA: TGTGCCAGCAGCGTAGGGAGCATGCAAGGAGATACGCAGTATTTT. Protein: CASSVGSMQGDTQYF.

A single count supports this clone. This chain uses TRBV5-6 with TRBJ1-5; TRBD1 aligns across 7 bases. Germline trimming cut 3 bases from V and 0 bases from J; bases unmatched to any gene: 9. Per germline, CDR1 SGHDT and CDR2 YYEEEE. CDR3 length equals 17 residues. CDR3 DNA: TGTGCCAGCAGCTCGCGACAGGGCCCTTATAGCAATCAGCCCCAGCATTTT. This sequence encodes CASSSRQGPYSNQPQHF.

V is TRBV27 and J is TRBJ2-3; a possible D gene is TRBD2 (5 bases). V shed 3 bases and J shed 4 bases, with 14 bases lying between them. The germline CDR1 and CDR2 sequences are MNHEY and SMNVEV (reference sequence). CDR3 length: 15 residues. This CDR3 reads CASSFMVGRADTQYF. DNA of the CDR3: TGTGCCAGCAGTTTCATGGTCGGGCGGGCAGATACGCAGTATTTT.

The CDR3 region is CASSLGSGTGGALLSPLHF. DNA for the CDR3: TGTGCCAGCAGCTTGGGTTCCGGGACAGGGGGCGCTTTGTTATCACCCCTCCACTTT. The V gene is TRBV5-4, the J gene TRBJ1-6; 12 bases are a match to TRBD1. Trimming took 0 bases from V and 10 from J; bases not matched to a gene: 14. The CDR3 is made up of 19 amino acids. CDR1 is SGHNT, CDR2 YYREEE, per germline (reference sequence).